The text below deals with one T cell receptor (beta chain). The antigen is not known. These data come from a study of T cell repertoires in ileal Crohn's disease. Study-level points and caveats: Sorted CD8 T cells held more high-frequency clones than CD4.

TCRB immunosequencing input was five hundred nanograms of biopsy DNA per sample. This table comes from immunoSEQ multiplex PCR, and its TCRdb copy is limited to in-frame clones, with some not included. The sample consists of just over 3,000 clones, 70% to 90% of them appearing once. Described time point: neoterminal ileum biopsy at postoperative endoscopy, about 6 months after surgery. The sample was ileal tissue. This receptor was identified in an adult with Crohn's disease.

The CDR3, as DNA: TGTGCCAGCCGACAGGGAGTGTCCTCTGGGGCCAACGTCCTGACTTTC. Protein product: CASRQGVSSGANVLTF. The chain recombines TRBV2 with TRBJ2-6, with 7 bases aligning to TRBD1. Per the germline V gene, CDR1 is SNHLY and CDR2 is FYNNEI. The CDR3 is made up of 16 amino acids. Trimming cost V 8 bases and J 0 bases; bases outside gene matches: 7. The full variable domain, completed using reference TRBV2 and TRBJ2-6, is EPEVTQTPSHQVTQMGQEVILRCVPISNHLYFYWYRQILGQKVEFLVSFYNNEISEKSEIFDDQFSVERPDGSNFTLKIRSTKLEDSAMYFCASRQGVSSGANVLTFGAGSRLTVL.